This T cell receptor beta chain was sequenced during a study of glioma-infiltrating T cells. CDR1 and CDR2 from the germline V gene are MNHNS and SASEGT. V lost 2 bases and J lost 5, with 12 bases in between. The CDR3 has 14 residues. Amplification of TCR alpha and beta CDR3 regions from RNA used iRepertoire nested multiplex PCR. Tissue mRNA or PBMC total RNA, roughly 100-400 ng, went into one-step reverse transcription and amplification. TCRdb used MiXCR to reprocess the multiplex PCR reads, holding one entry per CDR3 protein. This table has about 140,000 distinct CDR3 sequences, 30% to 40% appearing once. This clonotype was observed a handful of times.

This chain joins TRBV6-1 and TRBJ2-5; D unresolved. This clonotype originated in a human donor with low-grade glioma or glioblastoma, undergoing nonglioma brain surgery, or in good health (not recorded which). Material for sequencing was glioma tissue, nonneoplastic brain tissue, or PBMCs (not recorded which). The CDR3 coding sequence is TGTGCCAGCAGTGAAAAAGGGCCGGTTGAGACCCAGTACTTC. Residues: CASSEKGPVETQYF.